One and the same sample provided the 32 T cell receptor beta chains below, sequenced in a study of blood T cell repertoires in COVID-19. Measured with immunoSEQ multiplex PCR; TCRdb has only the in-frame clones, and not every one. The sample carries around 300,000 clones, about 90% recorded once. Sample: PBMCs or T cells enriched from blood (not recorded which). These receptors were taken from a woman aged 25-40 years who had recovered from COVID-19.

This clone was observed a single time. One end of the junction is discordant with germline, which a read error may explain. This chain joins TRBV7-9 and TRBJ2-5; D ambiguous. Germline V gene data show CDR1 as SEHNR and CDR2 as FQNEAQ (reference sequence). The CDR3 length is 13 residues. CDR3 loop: CASSIASVETQYF. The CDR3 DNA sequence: TGTGCCAGCAGCATAGCATCCGTCGAGACCCAGTACTTC.

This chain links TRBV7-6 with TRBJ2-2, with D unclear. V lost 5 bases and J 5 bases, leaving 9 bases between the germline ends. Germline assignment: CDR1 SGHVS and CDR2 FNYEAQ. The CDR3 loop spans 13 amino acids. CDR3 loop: CASSRDWTGELFF. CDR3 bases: TGTGCCAGCAGCCGAGATTGGACCGGGGAGCTGTTTTTT. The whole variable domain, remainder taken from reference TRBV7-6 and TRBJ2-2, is GAGVSQSPRYKVTKRGQDVALRCDPISGHVSLYWYRQALGQGPEFLTYFNYEAQQDKSGLPNDRFSAERPEGSISTLTIQRTEQRDSAMYRCASSRDWTGELFFGEGSRLTVL.

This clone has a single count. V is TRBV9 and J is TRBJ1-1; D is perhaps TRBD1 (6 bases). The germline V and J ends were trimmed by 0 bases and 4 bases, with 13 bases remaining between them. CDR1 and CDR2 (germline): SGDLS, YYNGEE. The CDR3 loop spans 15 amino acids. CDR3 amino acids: CASSVAQGWSTEAFF. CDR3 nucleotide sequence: TGTGCCAGCAGCGTAGCTCAGGGGTGGAGCACTGAAGCTTTCTTT.

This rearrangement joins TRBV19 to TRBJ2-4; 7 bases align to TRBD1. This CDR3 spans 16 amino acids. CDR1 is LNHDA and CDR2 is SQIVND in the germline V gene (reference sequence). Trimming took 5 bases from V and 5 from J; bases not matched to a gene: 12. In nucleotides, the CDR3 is TGTGCCAGTAGTTCGTTTGGACAGGTCAGCGAAAACATTCAGTACTTC. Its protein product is CASSSFGQVSENIQYF.

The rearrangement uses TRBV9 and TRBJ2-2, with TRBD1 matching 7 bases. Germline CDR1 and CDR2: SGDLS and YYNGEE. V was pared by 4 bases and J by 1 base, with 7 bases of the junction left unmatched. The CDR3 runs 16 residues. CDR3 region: CASSHRQGGNTGELFF. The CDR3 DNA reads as TGTGCCAGCAGCCATAGACAGGGTGGGAACACCGGGGAGCTGTTTTTT. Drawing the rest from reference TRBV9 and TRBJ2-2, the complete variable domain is DSGVTQTPKHLITATGQRVTLRCSPRSGDLSVYWYQQSLDQGLQFLIQYYNGEERAKGNILERFSAQQFPDLHSELNLSSLELGDSALYFCASSHRQGGNTGELFFGEGSRLTVL.

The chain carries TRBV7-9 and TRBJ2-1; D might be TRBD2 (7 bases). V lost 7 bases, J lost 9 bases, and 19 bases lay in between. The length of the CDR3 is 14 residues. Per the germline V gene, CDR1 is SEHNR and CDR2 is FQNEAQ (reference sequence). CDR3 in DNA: TGTGCCAGCATTCCCCCGGGGGGCCCTGGTGAGCAGTTCTTC. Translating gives CASIPPGGPGEQFF. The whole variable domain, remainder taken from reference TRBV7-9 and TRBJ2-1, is DTGVSQNPRHKITKRGQNVTFRCDPISEHNRLYWYRQTLGQGPEFLTYFQNEAQLEKSRLLSDRFSAERPKGSFSTLEIQRTEQGDSAMYLCASIPPGGPGEQFFGPGTRLTVL.

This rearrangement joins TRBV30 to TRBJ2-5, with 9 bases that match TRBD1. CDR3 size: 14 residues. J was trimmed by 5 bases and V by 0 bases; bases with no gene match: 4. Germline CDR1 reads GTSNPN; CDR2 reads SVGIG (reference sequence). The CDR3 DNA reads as TGTGCCTGGAGTGTACAGGGGGCGTGGGAGACCCAGTACTTC. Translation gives CAWSVQGAWETQYF.

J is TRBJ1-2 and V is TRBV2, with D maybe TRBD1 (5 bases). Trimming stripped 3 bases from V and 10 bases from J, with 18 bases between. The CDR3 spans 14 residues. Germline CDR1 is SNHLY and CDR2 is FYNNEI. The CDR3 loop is CASSDLSGTGDYTF. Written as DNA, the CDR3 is TGTGCCAGCAGTGACCTCAGCGGGACGGGGGACTACACCTTC.

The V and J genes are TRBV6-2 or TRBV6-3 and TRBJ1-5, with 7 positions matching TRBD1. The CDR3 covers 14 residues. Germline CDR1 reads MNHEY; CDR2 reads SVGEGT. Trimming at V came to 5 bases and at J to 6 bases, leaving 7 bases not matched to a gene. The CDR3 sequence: CASSRDSGGQPQHF. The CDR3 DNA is TGTGCCAGCAGTCGGGACAGCGGAGGTCAGCCCCAGCATTTT.

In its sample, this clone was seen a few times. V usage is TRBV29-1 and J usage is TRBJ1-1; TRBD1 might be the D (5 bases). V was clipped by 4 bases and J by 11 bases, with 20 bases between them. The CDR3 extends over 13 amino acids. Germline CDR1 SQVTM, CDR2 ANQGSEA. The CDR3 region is CSVVPGLQLGAFF. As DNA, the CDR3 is TGCAGCGTTGTCCCGGGACTTCAATTAGGGGCTTTCTTT.

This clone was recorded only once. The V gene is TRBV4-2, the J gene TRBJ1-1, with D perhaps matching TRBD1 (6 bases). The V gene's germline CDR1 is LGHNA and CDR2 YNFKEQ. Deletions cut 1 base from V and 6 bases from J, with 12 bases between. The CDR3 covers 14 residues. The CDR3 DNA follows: TGTGCCAGCAGCCAAGGTACAGGGTACCCTGAAGCTTTCTTT. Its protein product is CASSQGTGYPEAFF.

This CDR3 reads CASSFTGATGELFF. The CDR3 nucleotides are TGCGCCAGCAGCTTTACAGGGGCCACCGGGGAGCTGTTTTTT. The V call is TRBV5-1, the J call TRBJ2-2, with 7 bases that match TRBD1. CDR3 length: 14 amino acids. CDR1 and CDR2 (germline): SGHRS, YFSETQ. V was pared by 2 bases and J by 4 bases, with 2 bases of the junction left unmatched.

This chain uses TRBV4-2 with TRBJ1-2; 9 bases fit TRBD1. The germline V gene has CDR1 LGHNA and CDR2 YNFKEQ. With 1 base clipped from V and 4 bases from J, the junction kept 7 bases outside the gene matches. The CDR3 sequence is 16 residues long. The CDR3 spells CASSQGPGQGGYGYTF. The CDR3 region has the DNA TGTGCCAGCAGCCAAGGTCCGGGACAGGGCGGCTATGGCTACACCTTC.

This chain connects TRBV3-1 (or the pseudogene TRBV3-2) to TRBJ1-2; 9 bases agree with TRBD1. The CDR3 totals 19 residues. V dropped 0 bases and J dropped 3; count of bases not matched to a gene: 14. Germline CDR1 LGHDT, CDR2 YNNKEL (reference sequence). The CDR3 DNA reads TGTGCCAGCAGCCAAGAAAGGGGGACAGGGCCTCTCCGAGACTATGGCTACACCTTC. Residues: CASSQERGTGPLRDYGYTF.

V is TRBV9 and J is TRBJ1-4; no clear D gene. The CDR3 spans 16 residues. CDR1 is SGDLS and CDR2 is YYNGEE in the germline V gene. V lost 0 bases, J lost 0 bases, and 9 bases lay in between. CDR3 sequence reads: CASSVVRRPTNEKLFF. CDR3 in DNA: TGTGCCAGCAGCGTAGTGCGCAGGCCAACTAATGAAAAACTGTTTTTT.

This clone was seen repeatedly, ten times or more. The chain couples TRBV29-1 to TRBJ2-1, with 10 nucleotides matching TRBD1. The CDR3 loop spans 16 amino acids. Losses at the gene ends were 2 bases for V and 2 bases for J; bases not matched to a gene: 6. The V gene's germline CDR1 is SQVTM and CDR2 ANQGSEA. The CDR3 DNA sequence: TGCAGCGTTGAATGGACAGGGGGGGTCGCCTACAATGAGCAGTTCTTC. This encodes CSVEWTGGVAYNEQFF.

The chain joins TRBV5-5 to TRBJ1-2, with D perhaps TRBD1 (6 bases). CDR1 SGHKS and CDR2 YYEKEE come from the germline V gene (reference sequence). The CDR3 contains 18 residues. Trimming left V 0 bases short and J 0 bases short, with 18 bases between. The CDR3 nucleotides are TGTGCCAGCAGCTTGGGCTTTTATGGGGACACGGCTAACTATGGCTACACCTTC. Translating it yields CASSLGFYGDTANYGYTF.

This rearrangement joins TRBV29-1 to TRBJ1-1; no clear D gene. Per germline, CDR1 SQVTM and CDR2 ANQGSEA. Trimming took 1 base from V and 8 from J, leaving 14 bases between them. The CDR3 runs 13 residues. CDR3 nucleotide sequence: TGCAGCGTTGAAGCGGCGCCGGGAGGGGAAGCTTTCTTT. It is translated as CSVEAAPGGEAFF.

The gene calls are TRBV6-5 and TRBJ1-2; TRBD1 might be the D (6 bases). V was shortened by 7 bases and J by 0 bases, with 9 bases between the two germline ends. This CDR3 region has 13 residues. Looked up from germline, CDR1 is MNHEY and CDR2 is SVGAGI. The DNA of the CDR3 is TGTGCCAGCACCCAGGGGCCTAACTATGGCTACACCTTC. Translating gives CASTQGPNYGYTF.

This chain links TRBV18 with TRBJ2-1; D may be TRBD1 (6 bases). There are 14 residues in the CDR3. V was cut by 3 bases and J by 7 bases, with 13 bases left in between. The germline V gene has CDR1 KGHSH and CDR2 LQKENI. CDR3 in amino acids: CASSPQWTDNEQFF. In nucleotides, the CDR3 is TGTGCCAGCTCACCTCAATGGACAGATAATGAGCAGTTCTTC.

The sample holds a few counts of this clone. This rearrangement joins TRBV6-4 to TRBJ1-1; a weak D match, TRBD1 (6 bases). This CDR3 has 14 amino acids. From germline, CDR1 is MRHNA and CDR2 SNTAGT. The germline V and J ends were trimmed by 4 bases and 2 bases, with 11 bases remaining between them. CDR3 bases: TGTGCCAGCAGTGTGGACAGTGACAACACTGAAGCTTTCTTT. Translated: CASSVDSDNTEAFF.

CDR3 nucleotides: TGTGCCAGCAGCGACGACAGGGCGAACTATGGCTACACCTTC. This encodes CASSDDRANYGYTF. The gene calls are TRBV9 and TRBJ1-2, with 7 bases aligning to TRBD1. Germline V CDR1 and CDR2: SGDLS, YYNGEE. The CDR3 consists of 14 residues. V gave up 3 bases and J gave up 2 bases; unmatched junction bases: 4.

CDR3 sequence (DNA): TGTGCCACCAGTGATGCGGGAAGGGGCACAGATACGCAGTATTTT. The encoded protein is CATSDAGRGTDTQYF. The rearrangement uses TRBV24-1 and TRBJ2-3; TRBD2 is a possible D gene (6 bases). The CDR3 extends over 15 amino acids. Germline CDR1 reads KGHDR; CDR2 reads SFDVKD. The ends were cut back, 3 bases at V and 1 base at J, with 10 bases in the middle.

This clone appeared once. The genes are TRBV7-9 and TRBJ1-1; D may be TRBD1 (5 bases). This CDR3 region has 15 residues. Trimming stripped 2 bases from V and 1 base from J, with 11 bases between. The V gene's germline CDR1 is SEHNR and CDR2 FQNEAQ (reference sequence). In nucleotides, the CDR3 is TGTGCCAGCAGCTTATTAGGCGGGGGGAACACTGAAGCTTTCTTT. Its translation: CASSLLGGGNTEAFF.

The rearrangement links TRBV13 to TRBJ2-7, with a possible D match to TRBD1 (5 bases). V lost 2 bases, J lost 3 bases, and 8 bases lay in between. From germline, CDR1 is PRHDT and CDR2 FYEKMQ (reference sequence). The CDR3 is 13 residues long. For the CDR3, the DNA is TGTGCCAGCAGCTTATCAGGGTTCTACGAGCAGTACTTC. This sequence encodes CASSLSGFYEQYF.

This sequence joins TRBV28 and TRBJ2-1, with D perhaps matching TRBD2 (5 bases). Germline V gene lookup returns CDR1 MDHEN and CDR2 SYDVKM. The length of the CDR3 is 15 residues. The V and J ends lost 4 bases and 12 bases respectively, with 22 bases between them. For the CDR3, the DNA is TGTGCCAGCAGTTCCCCCGGTGGTTCAATAGGGAGGCAGTTCTTC. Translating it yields CASSSPGGSIGRQFF.

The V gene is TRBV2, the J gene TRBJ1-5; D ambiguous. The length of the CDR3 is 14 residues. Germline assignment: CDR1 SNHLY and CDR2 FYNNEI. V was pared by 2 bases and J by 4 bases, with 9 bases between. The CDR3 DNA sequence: TGTGCCAGCAGTGAAAGATCGGGGAATCAGCCCCAGCATTTT. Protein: CASSERSGNQPQHF.

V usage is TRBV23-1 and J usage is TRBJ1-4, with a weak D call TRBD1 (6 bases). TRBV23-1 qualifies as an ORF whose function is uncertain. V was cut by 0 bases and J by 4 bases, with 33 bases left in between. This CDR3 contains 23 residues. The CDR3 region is CASSQSGRTQGRGGLGYNEKLFF. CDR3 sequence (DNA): TGCGCCAGCAGTCAATCGGGTCGTACACAGGGTAGGGGCGGACTGGGCTATAATGAAAAACTGTTTTTT.

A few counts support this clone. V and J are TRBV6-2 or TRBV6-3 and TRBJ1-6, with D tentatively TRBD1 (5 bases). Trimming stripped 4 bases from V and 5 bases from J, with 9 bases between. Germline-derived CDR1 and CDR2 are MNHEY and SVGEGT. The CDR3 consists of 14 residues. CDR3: CASSWLQDNSPLHF. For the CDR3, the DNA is TGTGCCAGCAGTTGGCTACAGGATAATTCACCCCTCCACTTT.

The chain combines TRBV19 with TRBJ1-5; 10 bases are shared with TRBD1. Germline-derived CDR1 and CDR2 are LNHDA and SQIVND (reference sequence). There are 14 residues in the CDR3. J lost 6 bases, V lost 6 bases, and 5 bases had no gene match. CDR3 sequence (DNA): TGTGCCAGTAGGCCGGGACAGGGGCGTCAGCCCCAGCATTTT. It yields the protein CASRPGQGRQPQHF.

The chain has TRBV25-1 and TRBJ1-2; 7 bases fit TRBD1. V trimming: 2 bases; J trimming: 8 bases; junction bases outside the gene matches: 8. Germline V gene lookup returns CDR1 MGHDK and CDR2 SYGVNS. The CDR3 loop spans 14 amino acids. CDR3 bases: TGTGCCAGCAGTGAAACAGACAGGGTCTGGGGCTACACCTTC. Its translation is CASSETDRVWGYTF.

DNA of the CDR3: TGTGCCAGCAGCCCCGGGGGGTCGCAGTACAATGAGCAGTTCTTC. It is translated as CASSPGGSQYNEQFF. V and J are TRBV9 and TRBJ2-1; 7 bases are a match to TRBD2. The CDR3 covers 15 residues. V shed 4 bases and J 4 bases; nucleotides not matched to a gene: 8. CDR1 SGDLS and CDR2 YYNGEE come from the germline V gene.